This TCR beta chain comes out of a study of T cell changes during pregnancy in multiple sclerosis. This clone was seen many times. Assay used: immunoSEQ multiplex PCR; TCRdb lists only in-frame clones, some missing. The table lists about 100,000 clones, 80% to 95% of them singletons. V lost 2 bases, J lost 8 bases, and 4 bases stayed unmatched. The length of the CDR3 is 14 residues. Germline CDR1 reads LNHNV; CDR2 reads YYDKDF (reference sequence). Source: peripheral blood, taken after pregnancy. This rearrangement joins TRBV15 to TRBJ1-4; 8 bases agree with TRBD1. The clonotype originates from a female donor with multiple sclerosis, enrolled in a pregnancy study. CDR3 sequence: CATSRQGAREKLFF. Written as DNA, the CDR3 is TGTGCCACCAGCAGACAGGGGGCAAGGGAAAAACTGTTTTTT.